This TCR beta chain was found in a study of radiotherapy plus CTLA-4 blockade in lung cancer. Study context: Objective responses were recorded in about 17% of patients, with disease control recorded in about 29%.

The V gene's germline CDR1 is DFQATT and CDR2 SNEGSKA (reference sequence). This CDR3 contains 11 residues. The V end was cut by 2 bases, the J end by 3 bases, with 4 bases between. Treatment of patients with chemo-refractory metastatic non-small-cell lung cancer consisted of focal radiation plus CTLA-4 blockade with ipilimumab. Study results and caveats: Peripheral blood showed expansion of tumor-derived TCR clones after radiotherapy and ipilimumab.

Generated by immunoSEQ multiplex PCR, the TCRdb table keeps only in-frame clones and is missing some. Among 90,000 to 100,000 clones listed, about 86% were seen once. A note on this clone: The target antigen is unknown. Distinct nucleotide sequences in the sample also encode this CDR3.

The gene calls are TRBV20-1 and TRBJ2-5, with D unresolved. This receptor was taken from a human donor with non-small cell lung cancer that progressed on radiotherapy plus ipilimumab. The sample here was peripheral blood, taken from a patient treated with radiotherapy plus ipilimumab. The DNA of the CDR3 is TGCAGTGCTAGATTGGAAGAGACCCAGTACTTC. Its translation: CSARLEETQYF.